These 32 T cell receptor beta chains were sequenced from one sample in a study of beta chain features in type 1 diabetes. Since all of the isolated RNA was reverse transcribed, expressed TCRB transcripts were what got sequenced. Only in-frame clones appear in the TCRdb table, and some are missing; sequencing was by immunoSEQ multiplex PCR. The data hold about 9,200 clones, with about 84% observed a single time. Material for sequencing was Tregs from blood. The source of these receptors is a woman aged 18-29 years in good health.

J is TRBJ1-2 and V is TRBV6-1; weak D call: TRBD1 (5 bases). The CDR3 is 14 amino acids. Germline V lookup: CDR1 MNHNS, CDR2 SASEGT. Trimming took 5 bases from V and 4 from J, leaving 14 bases between them. The CDR3 nucleotides are TGTGCCAGCAGTTTCCGACAGCTCGCCTATGGCTACACCTTC. It is translated as CASSFRQLAYGYTF.

V usage is TRBV29-1 and J usage is TRBJ2-5; D gene unclear. The CDR3 sequence is 14 residues long. The germline V gene encodes CDR1 SQVTM and CDR2 ANQGSEA. The V end was cut by 6 bases, the J end by 2 bases, with 16 bases between. The CDR3: CSVPPEEQQETQYF. CDR3 DNA sequence: TGCAGCGTCCCCCCCGAGGAGCAACAAGAGACCCAGTACTTC.

The genes are TRBV28 and TRBJ2-3, with D possibly matching TRBD1 (5 bases). The CDR3 is made up of 14 amino acids. Germline CDR1 is MDHEN and CDR2 is SYDVKM. V was clipped by 6 bases and J by 1 base, with 11 bases between them. The CDR3 here is CASSLPGRTDTQYF. The CDR3 DNA reads as TGTGCCAGCAGCCTCCCAGGGCGCACAGATACGCAGTATTTT.

In DNA form, the CDR3 reads TGCAGCGGAGGACTAGCGGGAGCCCAAGAGACCCAGTACTTC. It translates to CSGGLAGAQETQYF. V and J are TRBV29-1 and TRBJ2-5, with TRBD2 matching 13 bases. With 7 bases clipped from V and 1 base from J, the junction kept 3 bases outside the gene matches. There are 14 residues in the CDR3. Germline loops: CDR1 SQVTM, CDR2 ANQGSEA.

J is TRBJ1-1 and V is TRBV6-1; TRBD1 is a possible D gene (5 bases). The CDR3 is 15 residues long. V was shortened by 7 bases and J by 1 base, with 16 bases between the two germline ends. The germline gives CDR1 MNHNS, CDR2 SASEGT. DNA of the CDR3: TGTGCCAGCACCGGGGGATCCCAGGGGAACACTGAAGCTTTCTTT. Residues: CASTGGSQGNTEAFF.

The rearrangement joins TRBV5-4 to TRBJ2-5; maybe TRBD2 (6 bases). The CDR3 consists of 15 residues. Germline V gene sequence: CDR1 SGHNT, CDR2 YYREEE (reference sequence). V gave up 1 base and J gave up 5 bases, with 15 bases separating them. DNA for the CDR3: TGTGCCAGCAGCTTGTTTGGGGGGATTGGCGAGACCCAGTACTTC. This sequence encodes CASSLFGGIGETQYF.

This chain joins TRBV5-6 and TRBJ2-1; maybe TRBD2 (5 bases). Germline assignment: CDR1 SGHDT and CDR2 YYEEEE. The CDR3 runs 16 residues. V dropped 2 bases and J dropped 3 bases, with 15 bases sitting between them. The CDR3 DNA sequence: TGTGCCAGCAGCTTCGAGGGTGGCGGTAACTACAATGAGCAGTTCTTC. This codes for CASSFEGGGNYNEQFF.

The gene calls are TRBV10-3 and TRBJ1-2, with 10 bases aligning to TRBD1. CDR3 length: 14 amino acids. Germline CDR1 is ENHRY and CDR2 is SYGVKD. V gave up 7 bases and J gave up 6 bases; unmatched junction bases: 8. CDR3 nucleotide sequence: TGTGCCATCACCTCGACAGGGGGCGCGGATGGCTACACCTTC. As protein: CAITSTGGADGYTF.

The chain is built from TRBV4-2 and TRBJ2-1, with 12 nucleotides matching TRBD2. The CDR3 spans 20 residues. Germline trimming cut 0 bases from V and 0 bases from J; bases unmatched to any gene: 9. Looked up from germline, CDR1 is LGHNA and CDR2 is YNFKEQ. CDR3 sequence: CASSQDLGTSGQSSYNEQFF. For the CDR3, the DNA is TGTGCCAGCAGCCAAGATCTCGGGACTAGCGGGCAGAGCTCCTACAATGAGCAGTTCTTC.

This chain links TRBV15 with TRBJ2-6; D is possibly TRBD2 (5 bases). Trimming cost V 1 base and J 10 bases, with 8 bases left between them. The germline V gene encodes CDR1 LNHNV and CDR2 YYDKDF (reference sequence). The CDR3 loop spans 13 amino acids. As DNA, the CDR3 is TGTGCCACCAGCAGAGTCGGGGTGAACGTCCTGACTTTC. Its protein is CATSRVGVNVLTF.

The chain employs TRBV5-4 and TRBJ1-1; 10 nucleotides line up with TRBD1. The CDR3 runs 16 residues. The germline CDR1 and CDR2 sequences are SGHNT and YYREEE (reference sequence). V lost 3 bases and J lost 2; bases outside the gene matches: 7. The CDR3 DNA reads as TGTGCCAGCAGCTATATGGACAGGGGGAGAAACACTGAAGCTTTCTTT. Encoded protein: CASSYMDRGRNTEAFF. The complete variable domain, with remaining parts taken from reference TRBV5-4 and TRBJ1-1, reads ETGVTQSPTHLIKTRGQQVTLRCSSQSGHNTVSWYQQALGQGPQFIFQYYREEENGRGNFPPRFSGLQFPNYSSELNVNALELDDSALYLCASSYMDRGRNTEAFFGQGTRLTVV.

In this sample, this clone turned up a few times. The chain joins TRBV5-1 to TRBJ1-1, with D perhaps TRBD1 (5 bases). Germline V gene data show CDR1 as SGHRS and CDR2 as YFSETQ. This CDR3 comprises 14 residues. V shed 0 bases and J shed 3 bases, with 9 bases lying between them. CDR3 in amino acids: CASSLARADTEAFF. The CDR3 region has the DNA TGCGCCAGCAGCTTGGCCAGGGCGGACACTGAAGCTTTCTTT.

The CDR3 loop reads CASSLGTKETQYF. The DNA for the CDR3 is TGTGCCAGCAGCTTAGGGACAAAGGAGACCCAGTACTTC. The chain couples TRBV11-2 to TRBJ2-5; weak D call: TRBD1 (5 bases). This CDR3 comprises 13 residues. From germline, CDR1 is SGHAT and CDR2 FQNNGV. V was cut by 1 base and J by 5 bases, with 8 bases left in between.

The chain employs TRBV11-2 and TRBJ2-5; 8 bases agree with TRBD2. Germline loops: CDR1 SGHAT, CDR2 FQNNGV. The CDR3 extends over 15 amino acids. J lost 2 bases, V lost 3 bases, and 5 bases had no gene match. The CDR3 coding sequence is TGTGCCAGCAGCTTGTGGTTAGCGGGGCAAGAGACCCAGTACTTC. Protein sequence: CASSLWLAGQETQYF.

The count of this clone is one. The chain is built from TRBV25-1 and TRBJ1-3, with 10 bases that match TRBD1. The trim removed 3 bases at V and 8 bases at J, leaving 7 bases unmatched. Germline-derived CDR1 and CDR2 are MGHDK and SYGVNS. CDR3 length: 15 amino acids. For the CDR3, the DNA is TGTGCCAGCAGTGAGGGGGGACAGGGGCGAGACACCATATATTTT. Encoded protein: CASSEGGQGRDTIYF.

V usage is TRBV28 and J usage is TRBJ2-1; D is unclear. V was trimmed by 6 bases and J by 0 bases, leaving 6 bases between them. Germline CDR1 MDHEN, CDR2 SYDVKM. The CDR3 is made up of 13 amino acids. The CDR3 DNA reads as TGTGCCAGCAGGGTTAGCTCCTACAATGAGCAGTTCTTC. Encoded protein: CASRVSSYNEQFF.

The rearrangement links TRBV29-1 to TRBJ2-3; 7 bases agree with TRBD1. This CDR3 region has 14 residues. V was clipped by 3 bases and J by 4 bases; unmatched bases: 7. In germline, CDR1 is SQVTM, CDR2 ANQGSEA. CDR3 in amino acids: CSVDVTGVADTQYF. For the CDR3, the DNA is TGCAGCGTTGATGTAACAGGGGTTGCAGATACGCAGTATTTT.

The V gene is TRBV6-1, the J gene TRBJ2-1; no definite D call. Germline V gives CDR1 MNHNS, CDR2 SASEGT. The CDR3 has 12 amino acids. With 7 bases removed from V and 8 bases from J, the gap between germline ends came to 12 bases. CDR3 in amino acids: CASTLPGHEQFF. CDR3 nucleotide sequence: TGTGCCAGCACCTTACCTGGCCATGAGCAGTTCTTC.

V is TRBV6-1 and J is TRBJ1-2; 8 bases agree with TRBD1. After removal of 7 bases from V and 7 bases from J, the junction contained 11 bases not matched to a gene. The CDR3 has 14 residues. The germline V gene encodes CDR1 MNHNS and CDR2 SASEGT. In nucleotides, the CDR3 is TGTGCCAGCACCCCGGACCCCAGGGGGCTTGGCTACACCTTC. Encoded protein: CASTPDPRGLGYTF.

The chain uses TRBV6-6 and TRBJ2-5; D gene unclear. The V and J ends lost 6 bases and 4 bases respectively, with 6 bases between them. The CDR3 extends over 11 amino acids. Germline V gene sequence: CDR1 MNHNY, CDR2 SVGAGI (reference sequence). CDR3 loop: CASRERETQYF. CDR3 in DNA: TGTGCCAGCAGGGAGAGAGAGACCCAGTACTTC.

This clone was counted once. The rearrangement uses TRBV6-1 and TRBJ1-1; D is uncertain. The germline V gene encodes CDR1 MNHNS and CDR2 SASEGT. Trimming took 9 bases from V and 0 from J, leaving 11 bases between them. This CDR3 has 13 residues. Here the CDR3 reads CASRGTLNTEAFF. For the CDR3, the DNA is TGTGCCAGTAGAGGCACCTTGAACACTGAAGCTTTCTTT.

The chain uses TRBV7-9 and TRBJ2-1; D remains ambiguous. The CDR3 is made up of 13 amino acids. From germline, CDR1 is SEHNR and CDR2 FQNEAQ (reference sequence). V gave up 3 bases and J gave up 10 bases, with 13 bases separating them. CDR3 residues: CASSFGPGVEQFF. CDR3 in DNA: TGTGCCAGCAGCTTCGGTCCGGGTGTGGAGCAGTTCTTC.

The chain employs TRBV7-9 and TRBJ2-5, with D uncertain. Looked up from germline, CDR1 is SEHNR and CDR2 is FQNEAQ (reference sequence). Trimming left V 0 bases short and J 4 bases short, with 3 bases between. The CDR3 loop spans 12 amino acids. This CDR3 reads CASSLARETQYF. Here the CDR3 DNA reads TGTGCCAGCAGCTTAGCGCGAGAGACCCAGTACTTC.

This CDR3 is CASSGGDYSTEQYF. Written as DNA, the CDR3 is TGTGCCAGCAGCGGGGGGGACTACTCGACCGAGCAGTACTTC. The chain uses TRBV11-2 and TRBJ2-7; 7 bases align to TRBD2. Trimming cost V 5 bases and J 6 bases; bases outside gene matches: 10. The CDR3 is 14 residues long. Germline V gene lookup returns CDR1 SGHAT and CDR2 FQNNGV.

The J gene is TRBJ2-2, the V gene TRBV2, with TRBD1 as a possible D gene (6 bases). There are 14 residues in the CDR3. V lost 7 bases and J lost 9, with 18 bases in between. CDR1 SNHLY and CDR2 FYNNEI come from the germline V gene. The CDR3 coding sequence is TGTGCCAGCAACCGGGACACTCGAACCCGGGAGCTGTTTTTT. Amino acids: CASNRDTRTRELFF.

The chain uses TRBV18 and TRBJ2-5; D possibly corresponds to TRBD1 (5 bases). The V end lost 3 bases, the J end lost 2 bases, and 10 bases lay between the germline ends. Germline CDR1 reads KGHSH; CDR2 reads LQKENI. This CDR3 spans 14 amino acids. CDR3 coding DNA: TGTGCCAGCTCACCCCGGCAGGGACAAGAGACCCAGTACTTC. Protein sequence: CASSPRQGQETQYF.

CDR3 sequence reads: CASSPRGGRNTGELFF. DNA of the CDR3: TGTGCCAGCAGTCCACGGGGGGGGAGGAACACCGGGGAGCTGTTTTTT. The chain employs TRBV27 and TRBJ2-2, with 8 bases lining up with TRBD2. Germline assignment: CDR1 MNHEY and CDR2 SMNVEV (reference sequence). Trimming cost V 5 bases and J 1 base; bases outside gene matches: 6. This CDR3 spans 16 amino acids.

The chain has TRBV18 and TRBJ1-2; D may be TRBD1 (5 bases). Trimming pared 0 bases from V and 8 bases from J, leaving 10 bases between. The CDR3 totals 13 residues. Germline lookup yields CDR1 KGHSH and CDR2 LQKENI. The CDR3 nucleotides read TGTGCCAGCTCACCACCAGGGGTGGAGGGCTACACCTTC. Translation gives CASSPPGVEGYTF.

The rearrangement joins TRBV7-2 to TRBJ1-5, with 8 bases lining up with TRBD1. Looked up from germline, CDR1 is SGHTA and CDR2 is FQGNSA. This CDR3 comprises 16 residues. After removal of 0 bases from V and 7 bases from J, the junction contained 8 bases not matched to a gene. CDR3 in amino acids: CASSLARTGPGQPQHF. CDR3 in DNA: TGTGCCAGCAGCTTAGCCAGGACAGGGCCGGGCCAGCCCCAGCATTTT. The whole variable domain, remainder taken from reference TRBV7-2 and TRBJ1-5, is GAGVSQSPSNKVTEKGKDVELRCDPISGHTALYWYRQSLGQGLEFLIYFQGNSAPDKSGLPSDRFSAERTGGSVSTLTIQRTQQEDSAVYLCASSLARTGPGQPQHFGDGTRLSIL.

The V and J genes are TRBV7-3 and TRBJ2-3, with D tentatively TRBD2 (6 bases). Germline values: CDR1 SGHTA, CDR2 FQGTGA. This CDR3 region has 13 residues. Trimming took 5 bases from V and 6 from J, leaving 12 bases between them. CDR3 sequence (DNA): TGTGCCAGCAGCCGGCGGGGTGGGGATACGCAGTATTTT. It codes for CASSRRGGDTQYF.

V usage is TRBV7-2 and J usage is TRBJ2-3; TRBD2 matches 14 bases. Losses at the gene ends were 5 bases for V and 8 bases for J; bases not matched to a gene: 12. Germline CDR1 and CDR2: SGHTA and FQGNSA. There are 17 residues in the CDR3. The CDR3 region has the DNA TGTGCCAGCAGCCGAAGCCCGGGACTAGCGGGAGATCGTACGCAGTATTTT. Translation: CASSRSPGLAGDRTQYF.

The rearrangement joins TRBV7-8 to TRBJ2-1; maybe TRBD2 (6 bases). Per the germline V gene, CDR1 is SGHVS and CDR2 is FQNEAQ. The germline V and J ends were trimmed by 3 bases and 0 bases, with 9 bases remaining between them. The length of the CDR3 is 15 residues. For the CDR3, the DNA is TGTGCCAGCAGCTTCATCGGGAGCTCCTACAATGAGCAGTTCTTC. Its translation: CASSFIGSSYNEQFF.